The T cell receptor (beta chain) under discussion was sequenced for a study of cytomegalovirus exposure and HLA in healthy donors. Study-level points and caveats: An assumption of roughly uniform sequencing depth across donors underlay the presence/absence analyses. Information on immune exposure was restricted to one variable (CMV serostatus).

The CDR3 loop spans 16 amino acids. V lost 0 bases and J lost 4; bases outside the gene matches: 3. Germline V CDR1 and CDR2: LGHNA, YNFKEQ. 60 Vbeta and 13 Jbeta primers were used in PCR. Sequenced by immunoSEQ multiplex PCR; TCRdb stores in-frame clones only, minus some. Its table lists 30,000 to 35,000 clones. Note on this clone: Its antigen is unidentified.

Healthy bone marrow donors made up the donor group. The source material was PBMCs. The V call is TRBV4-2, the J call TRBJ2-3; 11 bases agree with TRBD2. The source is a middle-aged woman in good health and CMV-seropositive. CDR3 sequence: CASSQELAGGPDTQYF. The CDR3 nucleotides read TGTGCCAGCAGCCAAGAGCTAGCGGGAGGCCCAGATACGCAGTATTTT.